This TCR beta chain is from a study of blood T cell repertoires in COVID-19. Study-wide context: COVID-19 samples collected from the United States, Italy and Spain covered acute and convalescent phases.

The protocol was immunoSEQ multiplex PCR, while the TCRdb copy is restricted to in-frame clones and leaves out a portion. The table lists about 280,000 clones, around four fifths of them singletons, with around a tenth in the top ten. The CDR3 runs 14 residues. The V end was cut by 2 bases, the J end by 7 bases, with 9 bases between. CDR1 MNHEY and CDR2 SVGAGI come from the germline V gene. Sequenced: peripheral blood. The chain recombines TRBV6-5 with TRBJ1-6; D gene ambiguous. The TCR comes from a woman in her forties or fifties who had recovered from COVID-19. The CDR3 nucleotides read TGTGCCAGCAGTTACGAGGGAGGGAATTCACCCCTCCACTTT. It specifies CASSYEGGNSPLHF.